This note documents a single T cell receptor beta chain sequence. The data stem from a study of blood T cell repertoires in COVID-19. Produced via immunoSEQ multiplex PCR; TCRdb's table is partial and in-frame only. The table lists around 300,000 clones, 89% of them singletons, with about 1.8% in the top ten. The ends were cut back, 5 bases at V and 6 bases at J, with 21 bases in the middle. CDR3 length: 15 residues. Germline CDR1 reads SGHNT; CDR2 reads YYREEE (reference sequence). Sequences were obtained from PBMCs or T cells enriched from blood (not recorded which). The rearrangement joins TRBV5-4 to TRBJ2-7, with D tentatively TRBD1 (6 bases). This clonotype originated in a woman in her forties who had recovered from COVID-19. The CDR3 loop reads CASSLSGGLRSEQYF. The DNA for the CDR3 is TGTGCCAGCAGTCTAAGTGGGGGCCTCCGTTCCGAGCAGTACTTC.